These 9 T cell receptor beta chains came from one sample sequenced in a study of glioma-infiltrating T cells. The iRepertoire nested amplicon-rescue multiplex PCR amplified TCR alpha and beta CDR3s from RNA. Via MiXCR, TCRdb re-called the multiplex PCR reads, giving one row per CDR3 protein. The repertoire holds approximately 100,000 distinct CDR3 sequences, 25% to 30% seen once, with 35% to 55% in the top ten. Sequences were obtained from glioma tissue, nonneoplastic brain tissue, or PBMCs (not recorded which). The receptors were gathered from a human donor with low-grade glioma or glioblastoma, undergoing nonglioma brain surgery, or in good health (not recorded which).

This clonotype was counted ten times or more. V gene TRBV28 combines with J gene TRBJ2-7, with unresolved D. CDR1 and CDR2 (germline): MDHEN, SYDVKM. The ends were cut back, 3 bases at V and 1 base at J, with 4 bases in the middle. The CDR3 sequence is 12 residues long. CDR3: CASSLGSYEQYF. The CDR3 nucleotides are TGTGCCAGCAGTTTGGGTTCCTACGAGCAGTACTTC.

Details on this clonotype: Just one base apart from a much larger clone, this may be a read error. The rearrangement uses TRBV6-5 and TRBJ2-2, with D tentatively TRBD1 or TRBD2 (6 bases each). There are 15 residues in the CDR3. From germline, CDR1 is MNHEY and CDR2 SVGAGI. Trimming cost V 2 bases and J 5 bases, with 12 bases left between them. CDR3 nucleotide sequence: TGTGCCAGCAGTTACGTGGGGGGCAGGACCGGGGAGCTGTTTTTT. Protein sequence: CASSYVGGRTGELFF.

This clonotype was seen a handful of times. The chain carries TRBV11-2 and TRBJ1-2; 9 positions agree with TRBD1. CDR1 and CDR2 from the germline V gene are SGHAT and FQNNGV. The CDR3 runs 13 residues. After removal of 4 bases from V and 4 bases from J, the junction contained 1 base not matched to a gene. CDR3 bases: TGTGCCAGCAGCTCACAGGGGGCCTATGGCTACACCTTC. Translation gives CASSSQGAYGYTF.

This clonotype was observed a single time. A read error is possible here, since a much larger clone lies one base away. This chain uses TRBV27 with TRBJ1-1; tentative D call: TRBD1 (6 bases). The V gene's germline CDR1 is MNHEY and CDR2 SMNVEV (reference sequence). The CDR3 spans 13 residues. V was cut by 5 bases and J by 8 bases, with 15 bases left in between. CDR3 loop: CASSRWGALEAFF. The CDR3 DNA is TGTGCCAGCAGTCGATGGGGGGCCCTAGAAGCTTTCTTT.

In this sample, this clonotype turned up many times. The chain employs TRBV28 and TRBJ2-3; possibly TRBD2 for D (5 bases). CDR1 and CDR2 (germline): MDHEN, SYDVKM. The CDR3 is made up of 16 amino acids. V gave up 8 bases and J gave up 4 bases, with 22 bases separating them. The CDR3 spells CASEMGSFQFADTQYF. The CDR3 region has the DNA TGTGCCAGCGAGATGGGGAGCTTCCAATTCGCAGATACGCAGTATTTT.

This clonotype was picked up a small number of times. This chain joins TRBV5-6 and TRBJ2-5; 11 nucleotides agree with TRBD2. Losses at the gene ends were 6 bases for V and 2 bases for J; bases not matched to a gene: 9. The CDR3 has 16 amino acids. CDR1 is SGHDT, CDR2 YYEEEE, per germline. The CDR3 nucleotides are TGTGCCAGCACTAAAGGGGCTAGCGGGGGGCAAGAGACCCAGTACTTC. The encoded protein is CASTKGASGGQETQYF.

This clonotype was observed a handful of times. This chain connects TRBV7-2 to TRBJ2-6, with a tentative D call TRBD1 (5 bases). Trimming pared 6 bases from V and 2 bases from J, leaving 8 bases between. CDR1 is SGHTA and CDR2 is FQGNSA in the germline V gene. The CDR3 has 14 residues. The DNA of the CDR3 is TGTGCCAGCAGGGAAGGGGCTGGGGCCAACGTCCTGACTTTC. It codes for CASREGAGANVLTF.

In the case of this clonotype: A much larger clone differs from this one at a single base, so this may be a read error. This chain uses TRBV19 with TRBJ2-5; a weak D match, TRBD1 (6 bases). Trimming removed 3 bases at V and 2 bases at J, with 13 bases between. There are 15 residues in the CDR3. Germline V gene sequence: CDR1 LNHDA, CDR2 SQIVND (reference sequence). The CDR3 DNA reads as TGTGCCAGTAGTATCGACGGGACACATCAAGAGACCCAGTACTTC. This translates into CASSIDGTHQETQYF. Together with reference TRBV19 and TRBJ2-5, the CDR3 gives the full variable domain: DGGITQSPKYLFRKEGQNVTLSCEQNLNHDAMYWYRQDPGQGLRLIYYSQIVNDFQKGDIAEGYSVSREKKESFPLTVTSAQKNPTAFYLCASSIDGTHQETQYFGPGTRLLVL.

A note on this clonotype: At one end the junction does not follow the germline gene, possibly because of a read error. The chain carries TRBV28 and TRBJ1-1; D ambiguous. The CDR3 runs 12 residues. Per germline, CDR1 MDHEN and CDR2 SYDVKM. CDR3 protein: CASILLGIEAFF. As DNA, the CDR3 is TGTGCCAGCATTTTATTGGGTATTGAAGCTTTCTTT.